What follows are 4 T cell receptor beta chains derived from one specimen sequenced in a study of blood T cell repertoires in COVID-19. TCRdb keeps only in-frame clones here, not all; method: immunoSEQ multiplex PCR. The data show some 130,000 clones, 80% to 90% seen once. Specimen: peripheral blood. The receptor set was obtained from a woman aged 60 to 75 with acute or convalescent COVID-19.

This sequence joins TRBV7-8 and TRBJ1-3; unclear D gene. The germline V gene encodes CDR1 SGHVS and CDR2 FQNEAQ. The CDR3 is 15 amino acids. V lost 8 bases to trimming and J lost 1 base, with 15 bases between them. The CDR3 region is CASGLAWESGNTIYF. CDR3 DNA sequence: TGTGCCAGCGGCCTGGCTTGGGAGTCTGGAAACACCATATATTTT.

V is TRBV30 and J is TRBJ1-5; 7 bases map to TRBD1. Germline V gene data show CDR1 as GTSNPN and CDR2 as SVGIG (reference sequence). Trimming cost V 0 bases and J 4 bases; bases outside gene matches: 6. This CDR3 comprises 15 residues. The DNA for the CDR3 is TGTGCCTGGAGTGTCCAAAACAGGGGAAATCAGCCCCAGCATTTT. Translation gives CAWSVQNRGNQPQHF. The full variable domain, with the rest looked up from reference TRBV30 and TRBJ1-5, is SQTIHQWPATLVQPVGSPLSLECTVEGTSNPNLYWYRQAAGRGLQLLFYSVGIGQISSEVPQNLSASRPQDRQFILSSKKLLLSDSGFYLCAWSVQNRGNQPQHFGDGTRLSIL.

In DNA, the CDR3 is TGTGCCAGCAGCTTTCGACGGGCGGGGAACACCATATATTTT. This codes for CASSFRRAGNTIYF. The gene calls are TRBV7-8 and TRBJ1-3; no definite D call. The CDR3 length is 14 residues. The germline V and J ends were trimmed by 3 bases and 7 bases, with 13 bases remaining between them. Germline values: CDR1 SGHVS, CDR2 FQNEAQ.

This chain connects TRBV28 to TRBJ1-6; 9 bases map to TRBD1. Germline values: CDR1 MDHEN, CDR2 SYDVKM. Losses at the gene ends were 4 bases for V and 10 bases for J; bases not matched to a gene: 8. This CDR3 has 15 residues. CDR3 nucleotides: TGTGCCAGCAGTTCGGGCGGGACAGGGCAATCACCCCTCCACTTT. Its translation: CASSSGGTGQSPLHF.